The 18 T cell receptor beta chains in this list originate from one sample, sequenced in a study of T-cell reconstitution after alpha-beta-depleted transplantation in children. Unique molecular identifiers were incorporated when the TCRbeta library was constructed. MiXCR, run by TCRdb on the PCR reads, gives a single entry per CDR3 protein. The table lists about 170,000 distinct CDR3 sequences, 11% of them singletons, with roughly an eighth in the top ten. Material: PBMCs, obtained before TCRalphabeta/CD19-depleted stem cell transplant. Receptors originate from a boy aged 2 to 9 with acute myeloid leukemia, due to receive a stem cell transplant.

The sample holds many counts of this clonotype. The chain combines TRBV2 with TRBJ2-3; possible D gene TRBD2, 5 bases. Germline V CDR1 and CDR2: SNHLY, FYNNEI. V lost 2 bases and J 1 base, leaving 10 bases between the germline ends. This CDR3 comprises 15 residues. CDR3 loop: CASSESGSGTDTQYF. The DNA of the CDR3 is TGTGCCAGCAGTGAATCGGGGTCGGGCACAGATACGCAGTATTTT.

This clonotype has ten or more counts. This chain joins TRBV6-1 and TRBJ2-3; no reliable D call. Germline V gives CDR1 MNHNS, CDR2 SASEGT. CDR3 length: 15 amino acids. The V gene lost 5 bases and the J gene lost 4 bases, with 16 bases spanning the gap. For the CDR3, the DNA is TGTGCCAGCAGTCGGCCCCACACGGACCCAGATACGCAGTATTTT. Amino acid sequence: CASSRPHTDPDTQYF.

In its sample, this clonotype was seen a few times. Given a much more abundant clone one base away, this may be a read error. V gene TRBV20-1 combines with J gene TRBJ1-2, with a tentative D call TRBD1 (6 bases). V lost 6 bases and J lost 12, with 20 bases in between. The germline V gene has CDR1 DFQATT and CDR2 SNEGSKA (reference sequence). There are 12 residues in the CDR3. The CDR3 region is CSAPLGQRGDTF. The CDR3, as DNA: TGCAGTGCCCCCCTAGGACAGCGAGGCGACACCTTC.

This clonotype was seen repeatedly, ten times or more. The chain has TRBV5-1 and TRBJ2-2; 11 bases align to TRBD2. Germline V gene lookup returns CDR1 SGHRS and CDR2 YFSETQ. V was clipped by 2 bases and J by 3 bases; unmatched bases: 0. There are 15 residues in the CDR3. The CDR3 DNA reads TGCGCCAGCAGCTTACTAGCGGGAGACACCGGGGAGCTGTTTTTT. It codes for CASSLLAGDTGELFF.

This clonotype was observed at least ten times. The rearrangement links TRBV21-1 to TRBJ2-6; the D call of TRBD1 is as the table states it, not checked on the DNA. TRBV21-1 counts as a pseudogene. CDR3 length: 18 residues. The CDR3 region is CASSKSVPTRTGANVLTF. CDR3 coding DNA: TGTGCCAGCAGCAAATCGGTCCCGACAAGAACAGGGGCCAACGTCCTGACTTTC.

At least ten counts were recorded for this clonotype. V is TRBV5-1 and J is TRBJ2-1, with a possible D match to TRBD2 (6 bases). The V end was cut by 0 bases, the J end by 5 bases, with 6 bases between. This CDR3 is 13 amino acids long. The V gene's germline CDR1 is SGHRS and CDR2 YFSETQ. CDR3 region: CASSLGGDNEQFF. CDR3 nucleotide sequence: TGCGCCAGCAGCTTGGGCGGGGACAATGAGCAGTTCTTC.

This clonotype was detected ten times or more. The CDR3 reads CASSWTQDSHEQYV. CDR3 bases: TGTGCCAGCAGCTGGACCCAGGACAGCCACGAGCAGTACGTC. The rearrangement uses TRBV5-6 and TRBJ2-7; D possibly corresponds to TRBD1 (6 bases). Between the trimmed V and J ends, which lost 3 bases and 5 bases, there was a span of 15 bases. Germline values: CDR1 SGHDT, CDR2 YYEEEE. The CDR3 loop spans 14 amino acids.

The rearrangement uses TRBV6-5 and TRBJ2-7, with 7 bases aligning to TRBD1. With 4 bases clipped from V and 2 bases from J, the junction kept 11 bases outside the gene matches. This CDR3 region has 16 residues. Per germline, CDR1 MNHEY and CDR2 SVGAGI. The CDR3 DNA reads TGTGCCAGCAGTTTTTCGACAGGGCCCCCCGCCTACGAGCAGTACTTC. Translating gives CASSFSTGPPAYEQYF.

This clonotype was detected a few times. The DNA for the CDR3 is TGCGCCAGCAGCTCCTCCGGGACAGACAATCAGCCCCAGCATTTT. Its protein is CASSSSGTDNQPQHF. The chain recombines TRBV5-1 with TRBJ1-5; TRBD1 agrees at 7 bases. Germline values: CDR1 SGHRS, CDR2 YFSETQ. The CDR3 runs to 15 residues. Unmatched junction bases numbered 6, after V lost 3 bases and J lost 3 bases.

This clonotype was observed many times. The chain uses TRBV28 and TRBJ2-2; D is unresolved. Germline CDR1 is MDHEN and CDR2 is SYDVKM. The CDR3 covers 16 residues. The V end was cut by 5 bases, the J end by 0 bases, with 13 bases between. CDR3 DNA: TGTGCCAGCAGTCCCCCTCGAAGCACGAACACCGGGGAGCTGTTTTTT. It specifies CASSPPRSTNTGELFF.

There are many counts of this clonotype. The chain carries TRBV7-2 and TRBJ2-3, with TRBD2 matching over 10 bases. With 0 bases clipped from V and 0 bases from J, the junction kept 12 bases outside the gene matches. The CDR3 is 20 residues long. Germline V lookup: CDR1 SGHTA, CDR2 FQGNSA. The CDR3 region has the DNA TGTGCCAGCAGCTTAGCGTTTGGCCCTAGCGGGGGCCAAAGCACAGATACGCAGTATTTT. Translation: CASSLAFGPSGGQSTDTQYF.

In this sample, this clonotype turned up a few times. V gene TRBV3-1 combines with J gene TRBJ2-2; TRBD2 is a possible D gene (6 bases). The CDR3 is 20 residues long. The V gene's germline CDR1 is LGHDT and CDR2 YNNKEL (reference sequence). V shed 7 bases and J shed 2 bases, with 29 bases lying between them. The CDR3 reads CASTTPLWGTAGINTGELFF. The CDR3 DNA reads TGTGCCAGCACCACACCCTTATGGGGGACGGCGGGAATTAACACCGGGGAGCTGTTTTTT. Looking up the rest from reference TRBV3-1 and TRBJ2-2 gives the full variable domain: DTAVSQTPKYLVTQMGNDKSIKCEQNLGHDTMYWYKQDSKKFLKIMFSYNNKELIINETVPNRFSPKSPDKAHLNLHINSLELGDSAVYFCASTTPLWGTAGINTGELFFGEGSRLTVL.

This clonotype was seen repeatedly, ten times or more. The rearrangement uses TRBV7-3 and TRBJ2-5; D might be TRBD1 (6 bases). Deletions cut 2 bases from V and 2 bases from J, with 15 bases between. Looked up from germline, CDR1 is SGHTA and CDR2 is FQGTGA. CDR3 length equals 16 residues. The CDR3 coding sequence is TGTGCCAGCAGCTTAGGAGTGGGGGCGCAGCAAGAGACCCAGTACTTC. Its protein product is CASSLGVGAQQETQYF.

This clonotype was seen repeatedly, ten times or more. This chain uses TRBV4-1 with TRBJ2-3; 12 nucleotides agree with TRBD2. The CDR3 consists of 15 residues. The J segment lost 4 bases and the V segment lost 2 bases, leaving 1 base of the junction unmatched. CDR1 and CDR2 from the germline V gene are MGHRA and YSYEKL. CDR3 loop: CASSQLAGGPDTQYF. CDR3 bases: TGCGCCAGCAGCCAACTAGCGGGGGGGCCAGATACGCAGTATTTT.

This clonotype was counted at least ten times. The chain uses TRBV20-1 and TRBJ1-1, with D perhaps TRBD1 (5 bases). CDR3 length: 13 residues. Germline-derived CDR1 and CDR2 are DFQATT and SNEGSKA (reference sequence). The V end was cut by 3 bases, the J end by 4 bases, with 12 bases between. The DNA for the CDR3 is TGCAGTGCTAGTTCAGGGAGGGTCACTGAAGCTTTCTTT. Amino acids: CSASSGRVTEAFF.

As DNA, the CDR3 is TGTGCCAGCGCCCCTGGGGCTCACAATGAGCAGTTCTTC. Amino acids: CASAPGAHNEQFF. V gene TRBV6-4 combines with J gene TRBJ2-1, with D maybe TRBD1 (5 bases). Trimming removed 8 bases from V and 5 bases from J, with 13 bases in between. The germline V gene encodes CDR1 MRHNA and CDR2 SNTAGT. The CDR3 has 13 amino acids.

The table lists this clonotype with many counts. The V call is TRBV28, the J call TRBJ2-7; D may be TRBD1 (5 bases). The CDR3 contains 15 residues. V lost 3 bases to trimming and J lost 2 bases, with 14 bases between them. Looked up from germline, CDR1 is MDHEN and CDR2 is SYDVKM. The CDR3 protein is CASSFFGRQPYEQYF. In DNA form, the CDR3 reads TGTGCCAGCAGTTTCTTCGGCAGACAGCCCTACGAGCAGTACTTC.

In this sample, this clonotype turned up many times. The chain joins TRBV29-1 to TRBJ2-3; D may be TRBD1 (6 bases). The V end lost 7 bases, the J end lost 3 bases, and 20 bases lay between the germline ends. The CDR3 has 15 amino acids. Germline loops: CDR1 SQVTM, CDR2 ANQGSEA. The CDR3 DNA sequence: TGCAGCGCCAAAAGCGTGGGGGCCTGGACAGATACGCAGTATTTT. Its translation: CSAKSVGAWTDTQYF.